This TCR beta chain was captured in a study of T cell changes during pregnancy in multiple sclerosis. Trimming took off 6 bases at V and 7 bases at J, with 8 bases between the two ends. Germline-derived CDR1 and CDR2 are SGDLS and YYNGEE. The CDR3 contains 11 residues. This table comes from immunoSEQ multiplex PCR, and its TCRdb copy is limited to in-frame clones, with some not included. The sample yields just over 30,000 clones, about 87% seen once. The chain uses TRBV9 and TRBJ2-1; no clear D gene. The starting material was CD8+ T cells from peripheral blood mononuclear cells, obtained in the first trimester of pregnancy. This TCR came from a female donor with multiple sclerosis, enrolled in a pregnancy study. CDR3 protein: CASTSGNEQFF. The DNA of the CDR3 is TGTGCCAGCACCTCCGGGAATGAGCAGTTCTTC.